Sequencing of this TCR beta chain was carried out in a study of blood T cells in healthy people across ages. Overall study results and limits: More naive CD4+ cells and higher diversity marked long-lived donors relative to aged donors. While age rose, TCR beta diversity per million T cells dropped in a roughly linear way.

This clonotype was recorded many times. The antigen remains unidentified. Sample-barcoded 5' priming and a J-beta primer mix drove a second PCR of about 6 to 12 cycles. TCRdb passed the 5' RACE reads through MiXCR, listing each CDR3 protein once. The table has roughly 1.7 million distinct CDR3 sequences, almost 35% seen once. The CDR3 totals 14 residues. Germline V CDR1 and CDR2: SGHTA, FQGTGA. Trimming took off 2 bases at V and 5 bases at J, with 12 bases between the two ends. Every sample gave at least 5 micrograms of total RNA when it was extracted. The sequence came from a woman aged 25-40 years in good health. The sample comprised blood. The chain combines TRBV7-3 with TRBJ2-5; maybe TRBD2 (6 bases). DNA for the CDR3: TGTGCCAGCAGCTTAGGGGGGTTAAGCGAGACCCAGTACTTC. It codes for CASSLGGLSETQYF.